This TCR beta chain appears in the sequencing data of a study of lung T cells in sarcoidosis with Löfgren's syndrome. Study results and limitations: Shared TRAV12-1 and TRBV2 CDR3 motifs across Löfgren's syndrome patients reportedly suggested public CD4+ TCRs.

Germline lookup yields CDR1 SQVTM and CDR2 ANQGSEA. The V and J ends lost 2 bases and 5 bases, in that order; junction bases with no gene match: 2. This CDR3 is built from 12 residues. MiXCR, run by TCRdb on the reads, gives a single entry per CDR3 protein. The sample contains 58,000 or so distinct CDR3 sequences, 21% of which appear only once. Of note for this clonotype: The antigen is undetermined.

The sequence came from a human donor with sarcoidosis (Löfgren's syndrome or another form), or a control subject (not recorded which). The chain recombines TRBV29-1 with TRBJ2-5; 7 bases agree with TRBD2. The specimen was CD4+ T cells from PBMCs. The CDR3 nucleotides read TGCAGCGTTGAACGGGGGGACGAGACCCAGTACTTC. Translation: CSVERGDETQYF.